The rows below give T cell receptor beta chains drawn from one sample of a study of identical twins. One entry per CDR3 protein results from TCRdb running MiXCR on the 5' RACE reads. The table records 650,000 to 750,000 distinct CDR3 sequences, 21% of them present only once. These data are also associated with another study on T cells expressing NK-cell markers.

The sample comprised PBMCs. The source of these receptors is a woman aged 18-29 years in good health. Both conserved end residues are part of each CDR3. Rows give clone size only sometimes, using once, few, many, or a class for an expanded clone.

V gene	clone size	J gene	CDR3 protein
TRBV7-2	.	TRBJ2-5	CASSQGLAETQYF
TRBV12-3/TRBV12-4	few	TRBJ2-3	CASRATVGRDTQYF
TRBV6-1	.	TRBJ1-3	CASSEALLVGNTIYF
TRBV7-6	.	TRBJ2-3	CASSLASGGLGDTQYF
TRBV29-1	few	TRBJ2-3	CSVLHSPARTDTQYF
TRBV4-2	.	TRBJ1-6	CASSRWTGENSPLHF
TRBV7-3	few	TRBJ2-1	CASSLGQRGEQFF
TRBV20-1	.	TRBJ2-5	CSAGGLAGSIFETQYF
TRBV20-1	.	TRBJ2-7	CSARLGHEQYF
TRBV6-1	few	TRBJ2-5	CASSSGQEETQYF
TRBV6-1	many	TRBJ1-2	CASSPSWAANYGYTF
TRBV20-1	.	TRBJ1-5	CSARGRWTGPQHF
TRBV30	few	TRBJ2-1	CAWSAGGAYNEQFF
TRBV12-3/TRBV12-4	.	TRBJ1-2	CASSPRRFYGYTF
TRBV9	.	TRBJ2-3	CASSVGSGGRLNTQYF
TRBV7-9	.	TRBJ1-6	CASSPTGGSSPLHF
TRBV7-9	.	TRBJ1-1	CASSHIPEAFF
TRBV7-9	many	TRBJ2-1	CASSLGLRVLNEQFF
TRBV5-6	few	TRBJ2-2	CASSLLGFENTGELFF
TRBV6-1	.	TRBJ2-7	CASRRSSGSYEQYF
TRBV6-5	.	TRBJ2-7	CASSYSVHYEQYF
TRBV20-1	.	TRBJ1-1	CSAPVLMNTEAFF
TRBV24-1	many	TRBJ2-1	CATSDLPSGEQFF
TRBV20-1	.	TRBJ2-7	CSASPARVWNEQYF
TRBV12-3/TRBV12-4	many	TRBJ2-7	CASSPTSYEQYF
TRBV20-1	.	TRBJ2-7	CSATWTSGGGEQYF
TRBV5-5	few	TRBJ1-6	CASSRTGGANSPLHF
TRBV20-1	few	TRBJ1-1	CSAGFEAFF
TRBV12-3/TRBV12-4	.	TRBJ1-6	CASSRQQPGQRNSLHF
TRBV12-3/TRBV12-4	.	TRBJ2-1	CASSGGTSGNEQFF
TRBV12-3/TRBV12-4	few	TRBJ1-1	CASSSEDTEAFF
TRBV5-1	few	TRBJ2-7	CASSLAEEAILPSYEQYF
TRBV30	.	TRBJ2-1	CAWSQYNEQFF
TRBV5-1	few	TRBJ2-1	CASSSRTGMMHEQFF
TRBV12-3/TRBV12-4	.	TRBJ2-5	CASSLVGDRENQETQYF
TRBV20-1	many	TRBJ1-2	CSASTGKSYGYTF
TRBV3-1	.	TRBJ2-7	CASSQHTGTSAEQYF
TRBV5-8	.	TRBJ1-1	CASSFFTGGAFF
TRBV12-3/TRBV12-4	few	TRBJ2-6	CASMLEGANVLTF
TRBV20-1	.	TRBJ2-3	CSARVAGGFPDTQYF
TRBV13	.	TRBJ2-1	CASSLGRDGLRKQFF
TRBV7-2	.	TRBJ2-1	CASSRLAGGPDEQFF
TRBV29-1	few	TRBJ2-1	CSVEGATYNEQFF
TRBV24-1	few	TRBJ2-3	CATSDSNLSRDKDTQYF
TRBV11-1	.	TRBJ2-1	CASSPTIVPSGGTYNEQFF
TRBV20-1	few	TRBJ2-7	CSARTQAYEQYF
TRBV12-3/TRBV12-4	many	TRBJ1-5	CASGQPQHF
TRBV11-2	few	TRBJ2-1	CASSSRDASGGRYNEQFF
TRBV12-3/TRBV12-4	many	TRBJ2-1	CASITVGTPYSYNEQFF
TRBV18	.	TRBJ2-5	CASSTSSGSQETQYF
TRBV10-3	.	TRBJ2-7	CATGQRNYEQYF
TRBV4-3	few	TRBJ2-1	CASSQAGTLTYNEQFF
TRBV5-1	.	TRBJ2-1	CASSFRRRNGDEQFF
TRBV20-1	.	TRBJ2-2	CARQGYTGELFF